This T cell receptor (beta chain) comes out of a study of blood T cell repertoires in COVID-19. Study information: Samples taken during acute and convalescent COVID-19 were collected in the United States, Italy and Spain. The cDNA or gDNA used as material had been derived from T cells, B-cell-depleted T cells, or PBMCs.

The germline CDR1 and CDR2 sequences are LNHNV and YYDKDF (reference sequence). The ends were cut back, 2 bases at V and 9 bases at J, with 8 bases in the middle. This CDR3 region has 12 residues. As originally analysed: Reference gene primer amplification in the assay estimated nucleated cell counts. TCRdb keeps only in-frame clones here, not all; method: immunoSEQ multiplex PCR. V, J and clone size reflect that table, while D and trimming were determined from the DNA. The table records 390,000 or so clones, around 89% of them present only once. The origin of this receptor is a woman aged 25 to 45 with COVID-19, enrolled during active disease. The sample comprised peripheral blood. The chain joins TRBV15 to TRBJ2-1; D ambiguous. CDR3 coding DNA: TGTGCCACCAGCAGAATTACGGGTGAGCAGTTCTTC. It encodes CATSRITGEQFF.